Here is one TCR beta chain with its context. This clonotype was seen at least ten times. What this receptor recognizes is not known. No per-base quality is available; no much larger clone lies one base away. This specimen belongs to a study of human T cells and chemical hapten exposure (dated by TCRdb to the early 2020s). Study-level background: For sensitization, 2% DPC in acetone was applied to a 2 cm by 2 cm area of upper inner arm skin. Patients additionally received weekly therapeutic DPC doses to the scalp throughout the roughly 25-week study period. Patch tests used Finn chambers with 0.01% DPC on the upper back, scored after 6 days by International Contact Dermatitis Research Group standards. The patient cohort, mostly female, included alopecia areata with under or over 50% scalp involvement, alopecia totalis and alopecia universalis. Libraries were combined into a pool for sequencing, and differences in TCR yield between samples came mainly from small differences in library volumes within the pool. Peripheral blood TCR repertoire changes were tracked in vivo in alopecia patients during primary and secondary sensitization to the hapten diphenylcyclopropenone (DPC). Blood was sampled from patients pre-sensitization (week 0) and at 2, 6 and about 24 weeks after DPC sensitization. Twenty-nine alopecia patients gave blood for TCR sequencing at one to four time points (pre-sensitization, 2, 6 and 24 weeks).

Reading the label with the study, this specimen's time point is: patch test 3, about 24 weeks after DPC sensitization. Taken with the paper, the label for treatment or condition translates to: therapeutic diphenylcyclopropenone sensitization with weekly scalp DPC. At every patch-test visit, the blood draw took place before the patch test was put on. To be eligible, patients had to be aged 18 to 70, diagnosed with alopecia and judged suitable for DPC therapy, while pregnant patients were excluded. Unfractionated whole blood was collected in Tempus Blood RNA tubes, and total RNA was extracted from that blood. Overall study results and their limits: Patch test score was positively correlated with the number of PT1 expanded TCRs, with significance at thresholds 8, 16 and 32 but not at 4. All patients had alopecia, a presumed autoimmune disease, so their immune response might differ from that of healthy individuals. DPC sensitization did not change how many TCRs were above 1 in 1000 frequency, and no evidence was found of alterations in global repertoire structure. Expanded TCRs formed significantly more large CDR3 similarity clusters than pre-sensitization or healthy control sets, consistent with antigen-driven responses. After repeated subsampling, changes were observed in the strength of the expansion versus patch-test correlation and in the threshold at which the correlation became significant.

The junction shows trimming of 4 bases on V and 4 bases on J, plus 4 bases between the germline ends. The CDR3 numbers 10 residues from cysteine through phenylalanine. Of the read, only the CDR3 DNA is kept; its 30 bases are in frame from base 1. In the germline V gene, CDR1 corresponds to SQVTM and CDR2 to ANQGSEA. The library was prepared using RACE. Instrument used: NextSeq 500. Library preparation attached unique molecular identifiers to individual cDNA molecules for quantitative, reproducible TCR counting. Each blood RNA sample was used to sequence both TCR alpha and TCR beta chains. As for how the authors treated the data: Samples had a median of approximately 96,000 TCRs, with a range from roughly 20,000 to 690,600. V, J and CDR3 annotation of the TCR reads was performed with the Decombinator software suite. For PS versus PT1 abundance plots, all samples were subsampled to the same number of TCRs (28,000). TCRs were defined as expanded if absent before sensitization and observed at least eight times at the 2-week time point. In-frame beta chains were kept once TCRdb had trimmed the public reads at Q25 with fastp and called clones with MiXCR. Records with the same CDR3 protein are collapsed into one entry carrying the most frequent genes and DNA. These V and J calls are TCRdb output, not the study's own analysis. The sample table records about 90,000 distinct CDR3 sequences; roughly 11% of these occur just once. The ten largest clones represent about 1% of the sample.

The V and J segments used are TRBV29-1 and TRBJ1-1, with no confident D gene call. This TCR derives from a woman aged 25 to 39 with alopecia areata. Some clones in this sample may be carry-over from other donors' samples. Sequencing used whole blood, obtained in connection with sensitization to the hapten diphenylcyclopropenone (DPC). For the CDR3, the sequence is CSVVGTEAFF. The nucleotides are TGCAGCGTTGTGGGCACTGAAGCTTTCTTT.